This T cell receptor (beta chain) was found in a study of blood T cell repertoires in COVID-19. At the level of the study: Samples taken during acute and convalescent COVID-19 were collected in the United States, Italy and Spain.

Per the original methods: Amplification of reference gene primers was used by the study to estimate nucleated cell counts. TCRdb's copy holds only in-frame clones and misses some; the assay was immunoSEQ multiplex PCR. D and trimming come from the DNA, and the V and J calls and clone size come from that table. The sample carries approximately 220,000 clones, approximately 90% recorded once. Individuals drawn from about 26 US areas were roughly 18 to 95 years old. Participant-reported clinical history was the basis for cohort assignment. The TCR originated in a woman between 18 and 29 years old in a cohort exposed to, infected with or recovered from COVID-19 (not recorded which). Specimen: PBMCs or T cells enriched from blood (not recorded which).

CDR3 coding DNA: TGTGCCAGCAGCTTTGGACCTGGAGGAGGGGAGCTGTTTTTT. Its protein product is CASSFGPGGGELFF. The chain employs TRBV5-4 and TRBJ2-2; tentatively, D is TRBD2 (5 bases). V was shortened by 2 bases and J by 8 bases, with 13 bases between the two germline ends. Germline loops: CDR1 SGHNT, CDR2 YYREEE (reference sequence). This CDR3 spans 14 amino acids.